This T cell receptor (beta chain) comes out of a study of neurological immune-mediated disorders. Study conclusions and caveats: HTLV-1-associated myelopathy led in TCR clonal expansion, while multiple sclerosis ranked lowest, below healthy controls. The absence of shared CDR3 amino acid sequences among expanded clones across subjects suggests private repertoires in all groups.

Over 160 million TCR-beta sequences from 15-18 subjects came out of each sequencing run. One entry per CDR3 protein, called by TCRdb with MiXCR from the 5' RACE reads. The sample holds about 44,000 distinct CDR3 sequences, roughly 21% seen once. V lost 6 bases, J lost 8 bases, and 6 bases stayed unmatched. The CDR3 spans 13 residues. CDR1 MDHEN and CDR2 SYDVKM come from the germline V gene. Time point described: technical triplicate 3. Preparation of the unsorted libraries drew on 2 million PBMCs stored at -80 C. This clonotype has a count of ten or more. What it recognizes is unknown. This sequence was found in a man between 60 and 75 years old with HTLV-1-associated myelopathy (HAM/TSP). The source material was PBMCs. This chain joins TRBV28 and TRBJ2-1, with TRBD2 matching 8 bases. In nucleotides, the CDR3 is TGTGCCAGCAGCTCCGGGACTAGGGATGAGCAGTTCTTC. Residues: CASSSGTRDEQFF.